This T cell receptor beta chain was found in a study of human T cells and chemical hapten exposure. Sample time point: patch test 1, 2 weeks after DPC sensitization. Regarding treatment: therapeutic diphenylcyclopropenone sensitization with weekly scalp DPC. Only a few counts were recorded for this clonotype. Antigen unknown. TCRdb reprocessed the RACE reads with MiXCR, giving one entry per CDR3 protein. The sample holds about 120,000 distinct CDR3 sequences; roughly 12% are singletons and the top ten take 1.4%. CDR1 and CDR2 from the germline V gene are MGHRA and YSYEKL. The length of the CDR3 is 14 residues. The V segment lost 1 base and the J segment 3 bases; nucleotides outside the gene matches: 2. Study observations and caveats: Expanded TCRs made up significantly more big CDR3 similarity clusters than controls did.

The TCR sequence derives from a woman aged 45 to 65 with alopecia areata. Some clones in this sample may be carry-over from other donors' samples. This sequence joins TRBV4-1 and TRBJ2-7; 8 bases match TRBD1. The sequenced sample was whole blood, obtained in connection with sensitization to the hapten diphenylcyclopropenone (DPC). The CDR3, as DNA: TGCGCCAGCAGCCAAGGACAGGGGTTCTACGAGCAGTACTTC. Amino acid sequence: CASSQGQGFYEQYF.